The 32 T cell receptor beta chains below were found in one sample sequenced in a study of cytomegalovirus exposure and HLA in healthy donors. Primers for the PCR totalled 60 Vbeta and 13 Jbeta. Assay used: immunoSEQ multiplex PCR; TCRdb lists only in-frame clones, some missing. The repertoire holds around 79,000 clones, with roughly 73% as singletons. The sequenced sample consisted of PBMCs. All receptors come from a woman in her forties in good health and CMV-seropositive.

The chain carries TRBV5-4 and TRBJ2-3; TRBD2 might be the D (5 bases). The ends were cut back, 3 bases at V and 7 bases at J, with 9 bases in the middle. Per the germline V gene, CDR1 is SGHNT and CDR2 is YYREEE (reference sequence). The CDR3 spans 12 residues. CDR3 residues: CASSSGGYTQYF. For the CDR3, the DNA is TGTGCCAGCAGCTCAGGCGGGTATACGCAGTATTTT.

The table lists this clone with a few counts. The junction differs from germline at one of its ends, possibly a read error. V and J are TRBV15 and TRBJ2-7, with D perhaps matching TRBD2 (6 bases). Germline CDR1 and CDR2: LNHNV and YYDKDF (reference sequence). This CDR3 is 12 amino acids long. The CDR3 is CATSRDTEGPNF. Written as DNA, the CDR3 is TGTGCCACCAGCAGAGATACGGAGGGACCCAACTTC.

The V call is TRBV4-3, the J call TRBJ2-7; 10 nucleotides align to TRBD2. V dropped 0 bases and J dropped 3; count of bases not matched to a gene: 2. This CDR3 is 15 amino acids long. CDR1 and CDR2 (germline): LGHNA, YSLEER. CDR3 nucleotide sequence: TGCGCCAGCAGCCAAGAGCGACTAGCGGGCTACGAGCAGTACTTC. Translation gives CASSQERLAGYEQYF.

V usage is TRBV4-1 and J usage is TRBJ2-1; 10 bases agree with TRBD2. Trimming removed 1 base from V and 5 bases from J; junction bases left unmatched: 8. Germline V CDR1 and CDR2: MGHRA, YSYEKL. CDR3 size: 17 residues. The DNA of the CDR3 is TGCGCCAGCAGCCAAGTTTTCGGGACTAGCGTAAACAATGAGCAGTTCTTC. Protein product: CASSQVFGTSVNNEQFF.

This rearrangement joins TRBV6-5 to TRBJ1-2, with a weak D call TRBD1 (5 bases). Trimming took 0 bases from V and 6 from J, leaving 14 bases between them. The CDR3 loop spans 15 amino acids. CDR1 is MNHEY and CDR2 is SVGAGI in the germline V gene. CDR3 nucleotide sequence: TGTGCCAGCAGTTACTCGACCGGGGGTACCGATGGCTACACCTTC. Translated, it gives CASSYSTGGTDGYTF.

This clone appeared a few times. This chain links TRBV2 with TRBJ2-1; D is possibly TRBD1 (6 bases). Trimming removed 3 bases from V and 10 bases from J, with 13 bases in between. Germline V gives CDR1 SNHLY, CDR2 FYNNEI. The length of the CDR3 is 13 residues. CDR3 nucleotide sequence: TGTGCCAGCAGTGAGGACAGCTGGCGGGAGCAGTTCTTC. The encoded protein is CASSEDSWREQFF.

V is TRBV29-1 and J is TRBJ1-3; D unresolved. CDR1 is SQVTM and CDR2 is ANQGSEA in the germline V gene. The CDR3 spans 11 residues. V was cut by 2 bases and J by 9 bases, with 8 bases left in between. The CDR3 DNA sequence: TGCAGCGTTGAATTTGCGAGCACCATATATTTT. This sequence encodes CSVEFASTIYF.

V and J are TRBV29-1 and TRBJ2-7; TRBD1 might be the D (7 bases). The V and J ends lost 4 bases and 3 bases respectively, with 13 bases between them. There are 13 residues in the CDR3. Germline-derived CDR1 and CDR2 are SQVTM and ANQGSEA. The CDR3 is CSVVGGGLYEQYF. The CDR3 DNA follows: TGCAGCGTTGTTGGAGGGGGCCTCTACGAGCAGTACTTC.

The CDR3, as DNA: TGTGCCAGGTCCCGGGACACCCCCTCTGGGGCCAACGTCCTGACTTTC. Translating it yields CARSRDTPSGANVLTF. The chain links TRBV2 to TRBJ2-6; D perhaps matches TRBD1 (6 bases). V was cut by 9 bases and J by 0 bases, with 15 bases left in between. CDR3 length: 16 amino acids. Germline values: CDR1 SNHLY, CDR2 FYNNEI.

As concerns this clone: The junction shows a germline mismatch at one end, possibly a read error. This sample includes further DNA sequences coding for the same CDR3. The V gene is TRBV5-6, the J gene TRBJ1-1; D is ambiguous. CDR1 and CDR2 (germline): SGHDT, YYEEEE. The CDR3 is made up of 13 amino acids. The CDR3: CASSFQTDTEAFF. In DNA form, the CDR3 reads TGTGCCAGCAGCTTTCAAACTGACACTGAAGCCTTCTTT.

The V gene is TRBV19, the J gene TRBJ2-7, with 11 positions matching TRBD2. The CDR3 contains 13 residues. Trimming at V came to 5 bases and at J to 6 bases, leaving 3 bases not matched to a gene. Germline V CDR1 and CDR2: LNHDA, SQIVND (reference sequence). This CDR3 reads CASSVSGRAEQYF. The CDR3 DNA sequence: TGTGCCAGTAGTGTTAGCGGGAGGGCCGAGCAGTACTTC.

The V call is TRBV6-1, the J call TRBJ2-3; D is undetermined. CDR3 length: 14 amino acids. Germline-derived CDR1 and CDR2 are MNHNS and SASEGT. Trimming took 1 base from V and 3 from J, leaving 8 bases between them. The CDR3 here is CASSEGVRTDTQYF. DNA of the CDR3: TGTGCCAGCAGTGAAGGAGTGCGGACAGATACGCAGTATTTT.

This clone appeared a few times. V gene TRBV18 combines with J gene TRBJ1-1, with D possibly TRBD1 on 6 matching bases. Between the trimmed V and J ends, which lost 3 bases and 1 base, there was a span of 12 bases. The germline gives CDR1 KGHSH, CDR2 LQKENI. This CDR3 is built from 15 residues. The CDR3 region is CASSPSSRGNTEAFF. In nucleotides, the CDR3 is TGTGCCAGCTCACCGTCCTCCAGGGGGAACACTGAAGCTTTCTTT. Full variable domain (missing parts from reference TRBV18 and TRBJ1-1): NAGVMQNPRHLVRRRGQEARLRCSPMKGHSHVYWYRQLPEEGLKFMVYLQKENIIDESGMPKERFSAEFPKEGPSILRIQQVVRGDSAAYFCASSPSSRGNTEAFFGQGTRLTVV.

This chain joins TRBV7-9 and TRBJ1-3; D call uncertain. The CDR3 runs 13 residues. Looked up from germline, CDR1 is SEHNR and CDR2 is FQNEAQ (reference sequence). Trimming left V 6 bases short and J 2 bases short, with 8 bases between. The CDR3 loop reads CASRNPAGNTIYF. CDR3 DNA sequence: TGTGCCAGCAGGAATCCAGCTGGAAACACCATATATTTT. The full variable domain, in which reference TRBV7-9 and TRBJ1-3 provide the parts outside the CDR3, is DTGVSQNPRHKITKRGQNVTFRCDPISEHNRLYWYRQTLGQGPEFLTYFQNEAQLEKSRLLSDRFSAERPKGSFSTLEIQRTEQGDSAMYLCASRNPAGNTIYFGEGSWLTVV.

CDR3 DNA: TGCAGCGTACTCAGGGATGAAAAACTGTTTTTT. Translation: CSVLRDEKLFF. V usage is TRBV29-1 and J usage is TRBJ1-4; D perhaps matches TRBD1 (5 bases). The germline CDR1 and CDR2 sequences are SQVTM and ANQGSEA. Trimming removed 6 bases from V and 6 bases from J, with 8 bases in between. The CDR3 extends over 11 amino acids.

V is TRBV6-5 and J is TRBJ1-6, with D hard to call. The ends were cut back, 7 bases at V and 2 bases at J, with 9 bases in the middle. The CDR3 spans 14 residues. The germline CDR1 and CDR2 sequences are MNHEY and SVGAGI. The CDR3 region is CASKEEAYNSPLHF. The CDR3 DNA reads TGTGCCAGCAAGGAAGAGGCCTATAATTCACCCCTCCACTTT.

V and J are TRBV7-9 and TRBJ2-2; possible D gene TRBD1, 6 bases. Per germline, CDR1 SEHNR and CDR2 FQNEAQ (reference sequence). V gave up 8 bases and J gave up 4 bases, with 17 bases separating them. The CDR3 spans 15 residues. The CDR3 spells CASGLMGAGTGELFF. The CDR3 DNA follows: TGTGCCAGCGGACTCATGGGGGCGGGCACCGGGGAGCTGTTTTTT.

The V and J genes are TRBV7-9 and TRBJ2-3; TRBD1 matches 7 bases. CDR1 and CDR2 (germline): SEHNR, FQNEAQ (reference sequence). The CDR3 is 15 residues long. Germline trimming cut 6 bases from V and 2 bases from J; bases unmatched to any gene: 8. DNA for the CDR3: TGTGCCAGCAGGCGCCGGGACAGACACACAGATACGCAGTATTTT. The encoded protein is CASRRRDRHTDTQYF.

The chain carries TRBV7-2 and TRBJ1-1, with D possibly being TRBD1 (5 bases). The length of the CDR3 is 11 residues. CDR1 is SGHTA, CDR2 FQGNSA, per germline. V was trimmed by 7 bases and J by 10 bases, leaving 13 bases between them. As DNA, the CDR3 is TGTGCCAGCACCCTTACAGGTTCAGCTTTCTTT. Amino acids: CASTLTGSAFF.

The gene calls are TRBV29-1 and TRBJ1-1; tentatively, D is TRBD1 (5 bases). V was pared by 3 bases and J by 4 bases, with 9 bases between. CDR3 length: 12 residues. CDR1 is SQVTM, CDR2 ANQGSEA, per germline. The CDR3 here is CSVDRGTTEAFF. The CDR3, as DNA: TGCAGCGTTGACCGGGGGACCACTGAAGCTTTCTTT. The complete variable domain, with remaining parts taken from reference TRBV29-1 and TRBJ1-1, reads SAVISQKPSRDICQRGTSLTIQCQVDSQVTMMFWYRQQPGQSLTLIATANQGSEATYESGFVIDKFPISRPNLTFSTLTVSNMSPEDSSIYLCSVDRGTTEAFFGQGTRLTVV.

This chain uses TRBV19 with TRBJ2-1; weak D call: TRBD1 (8 bases). This CDR3 region has 16 residues. Germline assignment: CDR1 LNHDA and CDR2 SQIVND (reference sequence). With 7 bases removed from V and 6 bases from J, the gap between germline ends came to 22 bases. CDR3 sequence: CASTLTGGGGINEQFF. The CDR3 nucleotides read TGTGCCAGTACTCTCACAGGGGGAGGGGGGATCAATGAGCAGTTCTTC.

The chain is built from TRBV6-4 and TRBJ1-1, with D possibly being TRBD1 (5 bases). Trimming shortened V by 7 bases and J by 1 base, and 10 bases separated the two germline ends. The CDR3 runs 13 residues. Germline CDR1 and CDR2: MRHNA and SNTAGT. The CDR3 nucleotides are TGTGCCAGCAATCAAGACAGGAACACTGAAGCTTTCTTT. Residues: CASNQDRNTEAFF.

This clone has only a few counts. The chain carries TRBV13 and TRBJ1-2; 7 bases line up with TRBD1. There are 15 residues in the CDR3. The junction had 11 bases not matched to a gene; V was cut back by 9 bases and J by 1 base. From germline, CDR1 is PRHDT and CDR2 FYEKMQ (reference sequence). In DNA form, the CDR3 reads TGTGCCAGTCGGAGACAGGGAAGAAATAACTATGGCTACACCTTC. Its translation is CASRRQGRNNYGYTF.

This chain joins TRBV19 and TRBJ1-1; the D gene is possibly TRBD1 (5 bases). Germline values: CDR1 LNHDA, CDR2 SQIVND (reference sequence). This CDR3 is built from 14 residues. Trimming stripped 1 base from V and 3 bases from J, with 9 bases between. Here the CDR3 reads CASSIVGVDTEAFF. The DNA for the CDR3 is TGTGCCAGTAGTATAGTAGGGGTAGACACTGAAGCTTTCTTT. Drawing the rest from reference TRBV19 and TRBJ1-1, the complete variable domain is DGGITQSPKYLFRKEGQNVTLSCEQNLNHDAMYWYRQDPGQGLRLIYYSQIVNDFQKGDIAEGYSVSREKKESFPLTVTSAQKNPTAFYLCASSIVGVDTEAFFGQGTRLTVV.

The rearrangement joins TRBV5-1 to TRBJ2-1; weak D call: TRBD2 (6 bases). V was shortened by 0 bases and J by 4 bases, with 11 bases between the two germline ends. The CDR3 covers 15 residues. CDR1 and CDR2 (germline): SGHRS, YFSETQ. The chain's CDR3 is CASSLVAGNYNEQFF. CDR3 sequence (DNA): TGCGCCAGCAGCTTGGTCGCGGGAAATTACAATGAGCAGTTCTTC.

The gene calls are TRBV6-6 and TRBJ1-5, with D uncertain. V lost 2 bases, J lost 3 bases, and 8 bases lay in between. Looked up from germline, CDR1 is MNHNY and CDR2 is SVGAGI (reference sequence). The CDR3 totals 14 residues. CDR3 DNA sequence: TGTGCCAGCAGTTACGCTACTTCCAATCAGCCCCAGCATTTT. Amino acid sequence: CASSYATSNQPQHF.

This chain links TRBV15 with TRBJ1-5; possible D gene TRBD1, 5 bases. The CDR3 sequence is 15 residues long. V lost 3 bases to trimming and J lost 5 bases, with 14 bases between them. Germline assignment: CDR1 LNHNV and CDR2 YYDKDF (reference sequence). The CDR3 is CATSRDYRGDQPQHF. CDR3 sequence (DNA): TGTGCCACCAGCAGGGACTACCGGGGGGATCAGCCCCAGCATTTT.

This clone was seen once. This chain connects TRBV2 to TRBJ1-4; D ambiguous. Germline loops: CDR1 SNHLY, CDR2 FYNNEI. This CDR3 is 15 amino acids long. The germline V and J ends were trimmed by 7 bases and 5 bases, with 17 bases remaining between them. CDR3 sequence reads: CASTVSGGGNEKLFF. CDR3 nucleotides: TGTGCCAGCACGGTCTCAGGCGGAGGCAATGAAAAACTGTTTTTT.

This chain joins TRBV2 and TRBJ1-2; D ambiguous. V lost 1 base and J lost 4, with 13 bases in between. The CDR3 totals 15 residues. Germline values: CDR1 SNHLY, CDR2 FYNNEI. The DNA for the CDR3 is TGTGCCAGCAGTGAAGGGGCCCAGGCTCTCTATGGCTACACCTTC. Translation gives CASSEGAQALYGYTF.

This rearrangement joins TRBV5-1 to TRBJ1-2, with D tentatively TRBD1 (5 bases). Germline assignment: CDR1 SGHRS and CDR2 YFSETQ. This CDR3 has 14 residues. Trimming removed 1 base from V and 2 bases from J, with 9 bases in between. CDR3 nucleotide sequence: TGCGCCAGCAGCTTGCCCAGGGTCAACTATGGCTACACCTTC. Its translation: CASSLPRVNYGYTF. The full variable domain, its missing parts supplied by reference TRBV5-1 and TRBJ1-2, is KAGVTQTPRYLIKTRGQQVTLSCSPISGHRSVSWYQQTPGQGLQFLFEYFSETQRNKGNFPGRFSGRQFSNSRSEMNVSTLELGDSALYLCASSLPRVNYGYTFGSGTRLTVV.

The chain employs TRBV5-1 and TRBJ2-1; weak D call: TRBD1 (5 bases). V gave up 0 bases and J gave up 9 bases, with 13 bases separating them. There are 14 residues in the CDR3. Germline lookup yields CDR1 SGHRS and CDR2 YFSETQ. The chain's CDR3 is CASSLARRGPEQFF. The CDR3 DNA sequence: TGCGCCAGCAGCTTGGCCCGAAGGGGCCCTGAGCAGTTCTTC. Together with reference TRBV5-1 and TRBJ2-1, the CDR3 gives the full variable domain: KAGVTQTPRYLIKTRGQQVTLSCSPISGHRSVSWYQQTPGQGLQFLFEYFSETQRNKGNFPGRFSGRQFSNSRSEMNVSTLELGDSALYLCASSLARRGPEQFFGPGTRLTVL.

The chain recombines TRBV5-4 with TRBJ2-1, with TRBD2 matching over 11 bases. V lost 4 bases, J lost 9 bases, and 12 bases stayed unmatched. CDR3 size: 16 residues. The germline V gene encodes CDR1 SGHNT and CDR2 YYREEE (reference sequence). In DNA form, the CDR3 reads TGTGCCAGCAGCCCAGGGGGATTAGCGGGGGGGCCTGAGCAGTTCTTC. Residues: CASSPGGLAGGPEQFF. The full variable domain, in which reference TRBV5-4 and TRBJ2-1 provide the parts outside the CDR3, is ETGVTQSPTHLIKTRGQQVTLRCSSQSGHNTVSWYQQALGQGPQFIFQYYREEENGRGNFPPRFSGLQFPNYSSELNVNALELDDSALYLCASSPGGLAGGPEQFFGPGTRLTVL.